The entry below gives a single T cell receptor beta chain sequence along with its context. Its antigen is not identified. This sample was included in a study of shared clonotypes between healthy human individuals. Study-wide results and limits: Compared with memory subsets, naive subsets generally had larger estimated richness.

Each cell subset's genomic DNA was divided evenly among several immunoSEQ plates. Here immunoSEQ multiplex PCR was the method, and the copy in TCRdb shows in-frame clones only, minus some. The table has over a million clones, 96% seen once. With 2 bases clipped from V and 3 bases from J, the junction kept 3 bases outside the gene matches. The CDR3 is 16 amino acids. Germline V gene lookup returns CDR1 MNHEY and CDR2 SVGAGI. The source of this sequence is a man between 25 and 39 years old in good health. The chain employs TRBV6-5 and TRBJ2-6; TRBD1 agrees at 8 bases. The sequenced material came from naive CD4+ T cells sorted from blood. Noted subset: CD45RA+ positively selected. The CDR3 protein is CASSYRTGSGANVLTF. The CDR3 nucleotides read TGTGCCAGCAGTTACCGGACAGGGAGTGGGGCCAACGTCCTGACTTTC.